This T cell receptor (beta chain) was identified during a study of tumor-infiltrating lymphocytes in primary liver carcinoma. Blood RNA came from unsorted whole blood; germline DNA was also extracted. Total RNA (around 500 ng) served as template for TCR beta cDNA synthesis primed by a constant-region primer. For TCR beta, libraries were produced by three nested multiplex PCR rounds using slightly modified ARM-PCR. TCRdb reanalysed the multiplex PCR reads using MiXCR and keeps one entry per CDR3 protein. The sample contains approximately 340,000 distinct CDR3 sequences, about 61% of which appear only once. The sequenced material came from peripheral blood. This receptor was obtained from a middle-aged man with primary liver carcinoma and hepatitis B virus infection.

The CDR3: CASSHTPSSYNEQFF. The CDR3 DNA is TGTGCCAGCAGTCATACTCCGAGCTCCTACAATGAGCAGTTCTTC. The rearrangement joins TRBV28 to TRBJ2-1; D gene uncertain. Germline CDR1 MDHEN, CDR2 SYDVKM. Trimming shortened V by 5 bases and J by 0 bases, and 11 bases separated the two germline ends. The CDR3 sequence is 15 residues long.